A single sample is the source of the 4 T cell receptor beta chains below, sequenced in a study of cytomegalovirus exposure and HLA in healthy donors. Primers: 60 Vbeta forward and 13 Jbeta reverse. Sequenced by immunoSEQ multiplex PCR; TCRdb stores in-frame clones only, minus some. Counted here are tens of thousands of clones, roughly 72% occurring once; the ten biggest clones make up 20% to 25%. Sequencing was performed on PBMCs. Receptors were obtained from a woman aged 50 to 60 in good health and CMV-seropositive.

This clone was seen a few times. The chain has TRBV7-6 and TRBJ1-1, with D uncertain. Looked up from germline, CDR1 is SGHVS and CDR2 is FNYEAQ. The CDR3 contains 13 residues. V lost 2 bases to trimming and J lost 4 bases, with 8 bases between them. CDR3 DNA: TGTGCCAGCAGCTTATCTCGGGTCACTGAAGCTTTCTTT. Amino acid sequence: CASSLSRVTEAFF.

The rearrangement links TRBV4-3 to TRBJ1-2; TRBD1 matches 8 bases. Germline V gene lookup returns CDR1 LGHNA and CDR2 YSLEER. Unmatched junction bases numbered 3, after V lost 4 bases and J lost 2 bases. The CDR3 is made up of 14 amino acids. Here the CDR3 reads CASSLDRGNYGYTF. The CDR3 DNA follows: TGCGCCAGCAGCCTAGACAGGGGCAACTATGGCTACACCTTC.

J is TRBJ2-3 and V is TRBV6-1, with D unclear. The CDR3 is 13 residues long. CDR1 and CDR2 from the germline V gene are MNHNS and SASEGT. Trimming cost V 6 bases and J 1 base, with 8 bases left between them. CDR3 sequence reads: CASRGIGTDTQYF. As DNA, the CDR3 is TGTGCCAGCAGGGGCATTGGCACAGATACGCAGTATTTT.

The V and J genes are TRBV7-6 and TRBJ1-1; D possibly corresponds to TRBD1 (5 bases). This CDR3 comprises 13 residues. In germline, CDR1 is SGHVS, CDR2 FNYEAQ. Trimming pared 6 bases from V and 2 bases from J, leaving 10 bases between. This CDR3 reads CASRKQDNTEAFF. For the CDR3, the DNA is TGTGCCAGCAGGAAACAGGACAACACTGAAGCTTTCTTT.